This TCR beta chain was identified in a study of a mutant IDH1 vaccine in newly diagnosed glioma. The overall study: Patients previously underwent radiotherapy, temozolomide, or both, and most underwent both.

Germline values: CDR1 SGHRS, CDR2 YFSETQ. Trimming left V 2 bases short and J 4 bases short, with 12 bases between. The CDR3 has 14 residues. The time point is: baseline, week 1 (first vaccination visit). Treatment given: pre-vaccination baseline after standard-of-care therapy. Clones were read by immunoSEQ multiplex PCR, and TCRdb kept only the in-frame ones, dropping some. The sample carries 20,000 to 25,000 clones, approximately 91% recorded once. Turning to this clone: Additional DNA sequences in this sample encode the identical CDR3.

The chain employs TRBV5-1 and TRBJ1-1, with a weak D call TRBD1 (5 bases). The sequencing used PBMCs, collected from a glioma patient treated with radiotherapy, temozolomide or both. The origin of this receptor is a man aged 25-45 years with glioma. The CDR3 DNA reads as TGCGCCAGCAGCTTTCCAGGGTCAGGCACTGAAGCTTTCTTT. Translated: CASSFPGSGTEAFF.